Presented here are 12 T cell receptor beta chains from one specimen sequenced in a study of Ad26.COV2.S vaccination and SARS-CoV-2 variants. Measured with immunoSEQ multiplex PCR; TCRdb has only the in-frame clones, and not every one. The sample yields 510,000 or so clones, roughly 89% seen once. Regarding treatment: about 20 received Ad26.COV2.S at low or high dose, single or two shots; about 5 received placebo; per-sample allocation not given. Day 63 after the first vaccine or placebo injection was the time point for sampling. The sample was peripheral blood, taken in a trial of Ad26.COV2.S vaccine versus placebo. These receptors originate from a person aged 18 to 59 who received the Ad26.COV2.S COVID-19 vaccine or a placebo.

The chain uses TRBV7-9 and TRBJ2-1, with D tentatively TRBD2 (6 bases). CDR1 is SEHNR and CDR2 is FQNEAQ in the germline V gene (reference sequence). The CDR3 is 16 amino acids. Trimming pared 5 bases from V and 6 bases from J, leaving 20 bases between. The CDR3 DNA follows: TGTGCCAGCAGCCCCCTCGGGGCGCCGGGGGTCAATGAGCAGTTCTTC. It is translated as CASSPLGAPGVNEQFF.

The gene calls are TRBV4-3 and TRBJ2-7, with D possibly matching TRBD1 (6 bases). In germline, CDR1 is LGHNA, CDR2 YSLEER. The CDR3 is 15 amino acids. V lost 2 bases, J lost 7 bases, and 18 bases lay in between. The DNA for the CDR3 is TGCGCCAGCAGCCAAACACTAACAACCAGGGGTGAGCAGTACTTC. Encoded protein: CASSQTLTTRGEQYF.

The chain is built from TRBV12-3 or TRBV12-4 and TRBJ2-7; D is possibly TRBD1 (6 bases). This CDR3 comprises 11 residues. Trimming removed 8 bases at V and 4 bases at J, with 9 bases between. The CDR3 DNA is TGTGCCAGCCGACAGGCATACGAGCAGTACTTC. It codes for CASRQAYEQYF.

The chain has TRBV7-2 and TRBJ2-2; 12 bases fit TRBD2. Germline V CDR1 and CDR2: SGHTA, FQGNSA. Trimming took 5 bases from V and 6 from J; bases not matched to a gene: 7. This CDR3 is built from 16 residues. The CDR3 sequence is CASSVELAGGAGELFF. CDR3 sequence (DNA): TGTGCCAGCAGCGTAGAGCTAGCGGGAGGGGCCGGGGAGCTGTTTTTT.

This chain links TRBV2 with TRBJ1-1; D gene unclear. From germline, CDR1 is SNHLY and CDR2 FYNNEI. The V and J ends lost 0 bases and 1 base respectively, with 6 bases between them. The CDR3 is made up of 14 amino acids. The CDR3 DNA is TGTGCCAGCAGTGAAGCGAGAAAGAACACTGAAGCTTTCTTT. This codes for CASSEARKNTEAFF. Combining the CDR3 with reference TRBV2 and TRBJ1-1 gives the whole variable domain EPEVTQTPSHQVTQMGQEVILRCVPISNHLYFYWYRQILGQKVEFLVSFYNNEISEKSEIFDDQFSVERPDGSNFTLKIRSTKLEDSAMYFCASSEARKNTEAFFGQGTRLTVV.

The chain recombines TRBV28 with TRBJ1-6; D is unclear. The ends were cut back, 3 bases at V and 8 bases at J, with 11 bases in the middle. CDR1 and CDR2 (germline): MDHEN, SYDVKM. The CDR3 loop spans 14 amino acids. CDR3 coding DNA: TGTGCCAGCAGTTTTGTTGGGGTTCATTCACCCCTCCACTTT. Protein product: CASSFVGVHSPLHF.

J is TRBJ2-1 and V is TRBV4-2, with 7 bases lining up with TRBD2. The CDR3 runs to 17 residues. The germline CDR1 and CDR2 sequences are LGHNA and YNFKEQ. V trimming: 4 bases; J trimming: 1 base; junction bases outside the gene matches: 10. CDR3 DNA sequence: TGTGCCAGCAGCCCCCGCCTCCCAGCGGGATCCTACAATGAGCAGTTCTTC. This gives the protein CASSPRLPAGSYNEQFF.

This chain links TRBV28 with TRBJ1-5, with D perhaps matching TRBD1 (5 bases). Trimming stripped 6 bases from V and 1 base from J, with 13 bases between. CDR1 MDHEN and CDR2 SYDVKM come from the germline V gene. The CDR3 is 15 residues long. DNA for the CDR3: TGTGCCAGCAGAGGTGGGACGTTGAGCAATCAGCCCCAGCATTTT. This encodes CASRGGTLSNQPQHF. The variable domain in full, with the rest retrieved from reference TRBV28 and TRBJ1-5, is DVKVTQSSRYLVKRTGEKVFLECVQDMDHENMFWYRQDPGLGLRLIYFSYDVKMKEKGDIPEGYSVSREKKERFSLILESASTNQTSMYLCASRGGTLSNQPQHFGDGTRLSIL.

In DNA, the CDR3 is TGTGCCAGCATCGAACCGGTGGCCTACGAGCAGTACTTC. Its protein product is CASIEPVAYEQYF. V and J are TRBV9 and TRBJ2-7; D ambiguous. Trimming cost V 6 bases and J 2 bases, with 12 bases left between them. Germline loops: CDR1 SGDLS, CDR2 YYNGEE. The CDR3 is 13 residues long. The variable domain in full, with the rest retrieved from reference TRBV9 and TRBJ2-7, is DSGVTQTPKHLITATGQRVTLRCSPRSGDLSVYWYQQSLDQGLQFLIQYYNGEERAKGNILERFSAQQFPDLHSELNLSSLELGDSALYFCASIEPVAYEQYFGPGTRLTVT.

V and J are TRBV19 and TRBJ2-7; 8 nucleotides agree with TRBD1. With 5 bases clipped from V and 3 bases from J, the junction kept 6 bases outside the gene matches. The CDR3 is made up of 14 amino acids. Germline V gives CDR1 LNHDA, CDR2 SQIVND (reference sequence). DNA for the CDR3: TGTGCCAGTAGTTTCACAGGGGGTAGCTACGAGCAGTACTTC. This codes for CASSFTGGSYEQYF.

This rearrangement joins TRBV19 to TRBJ2-3, with D hard to call. The CDR3 is made up of 14 amino acids. CDR1 and CDR2 (germline): LNHDA, SQIVND (reference sequence). V shed 5 bases and J shed 2 bases, with 11 bases lying between them. CDR3 amino acids: CASSGLVLTDTQYF. The CDR3 DNA is TGTGCCAGTAGTGGGCTAGTCCTCACAGATACGCAGTATTTT.

The V gene is TRBV7-9, the J gene TRBJ1-4; D is ambiguous. Germline assignment: CDR1 SEHNR and CDR2 FQNEAQ (reference sequence). The CDR3 runs 14 residues. V lost 7 bases, J lost 7 bases, and 16 bases lay in between. The CDR3 here is CASNSDGMGEKLFF. For the CDR3, the DNA is TGTGCCAGCAACTCCGACGGGATGGGTGAAAAACTGTTTTTT.